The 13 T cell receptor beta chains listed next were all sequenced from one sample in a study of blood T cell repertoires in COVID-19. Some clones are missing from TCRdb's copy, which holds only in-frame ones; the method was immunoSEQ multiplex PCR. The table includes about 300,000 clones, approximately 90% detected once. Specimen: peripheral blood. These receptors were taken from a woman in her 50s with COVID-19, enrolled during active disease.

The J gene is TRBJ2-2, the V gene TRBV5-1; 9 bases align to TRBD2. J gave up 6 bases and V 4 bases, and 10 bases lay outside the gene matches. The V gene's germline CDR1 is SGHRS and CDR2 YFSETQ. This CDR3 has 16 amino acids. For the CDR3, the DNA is TGCGCCAGCAGCCGAGGTGCTAGCGGGGTCCCCGGGGAGCTGTTTTTT. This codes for CASSRGASGVPGELFF.

CDR3 region: CASSFGGEETQYF. The CDR3, as DNA: TGTGCCAGCAGCTTCGGGGGGGAAGAGACCCAGTACTTC. V usage is TRBV7-3 and J usage is TRBJ2-5; 8 bases are shared with TRBD2. The germline CDR1 and CDR2 sequences are SGHTA and FQGTGA. The V and J ends lost 3 bases and 3 bases, in that order; junction bases with no gene match: 0. The CDR3 totals 13 residues.

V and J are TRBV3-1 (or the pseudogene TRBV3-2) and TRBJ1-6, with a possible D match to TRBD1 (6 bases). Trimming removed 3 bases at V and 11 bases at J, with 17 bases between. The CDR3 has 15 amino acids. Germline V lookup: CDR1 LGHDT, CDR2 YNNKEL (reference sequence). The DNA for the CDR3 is TGTGCCAGCAGCCATGGACAGATCCCAGGGACACCCCTCCACTTT. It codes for CASSHGQIPGTPLHF.

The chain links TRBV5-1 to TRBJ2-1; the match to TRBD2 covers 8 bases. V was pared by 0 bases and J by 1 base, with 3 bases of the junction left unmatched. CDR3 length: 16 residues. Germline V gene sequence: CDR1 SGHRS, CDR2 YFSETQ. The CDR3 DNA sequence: TGCGCCAGCAGCTTGGGGCGGGAGGCATCCTACAATGAGCAGTTCTTC. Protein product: CASSLGREASYNEQFF.

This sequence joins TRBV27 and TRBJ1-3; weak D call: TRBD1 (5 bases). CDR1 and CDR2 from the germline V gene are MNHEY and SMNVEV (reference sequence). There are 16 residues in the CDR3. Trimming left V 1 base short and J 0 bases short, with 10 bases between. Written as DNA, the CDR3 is TGTGCCAGCAGTTTATTTATGGGGGGCTCTGGAAACACCATATATTTT. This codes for CASSLFMGGSGNTIYF.

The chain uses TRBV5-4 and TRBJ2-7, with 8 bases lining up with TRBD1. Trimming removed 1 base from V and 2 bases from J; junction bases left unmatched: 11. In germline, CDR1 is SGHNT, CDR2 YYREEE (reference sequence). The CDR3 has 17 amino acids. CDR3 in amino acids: CASSLSPGQARPYEQYF. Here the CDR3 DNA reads TGTGCCAGCAGCTTGTCCCCGGGACAGGCCCGACCCTACGAGCAGTACTTC.

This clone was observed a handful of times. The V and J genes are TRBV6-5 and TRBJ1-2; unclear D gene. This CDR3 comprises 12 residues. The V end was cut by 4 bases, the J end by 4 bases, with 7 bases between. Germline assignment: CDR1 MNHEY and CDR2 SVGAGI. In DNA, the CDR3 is TGTGCCAGCAGTTCCAGATTCTATGGCTACACCTTC. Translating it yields CASSSRFYGYTF.

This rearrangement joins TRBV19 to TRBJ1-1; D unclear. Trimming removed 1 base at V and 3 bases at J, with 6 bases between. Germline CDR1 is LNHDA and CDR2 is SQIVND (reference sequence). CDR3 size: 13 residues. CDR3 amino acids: CASSIGPDTEAFF. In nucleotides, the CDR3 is TGTGCCAGTAGTATAGGGCCTGACACTGAAGCTTTCTTT.

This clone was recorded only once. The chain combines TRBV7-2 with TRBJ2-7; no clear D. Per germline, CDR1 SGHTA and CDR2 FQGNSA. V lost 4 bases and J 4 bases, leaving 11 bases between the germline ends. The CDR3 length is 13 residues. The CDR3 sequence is CASSSPMSYEQYF. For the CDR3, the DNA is TGTGCCAGCAGCTCGCCCATGAGTTACGAGCAGTACTTC. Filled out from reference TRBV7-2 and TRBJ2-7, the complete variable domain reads GAGVSQSPSNKVTEKGKDVELRCDPISGHTALYWYRQSLGQGLEFLIYFQGNSAPDKSGLPSDRFSAERTGGSVSTLTIQRTQQEDSAVYLCASSSPMSYEQYFGPGTRLTVT.

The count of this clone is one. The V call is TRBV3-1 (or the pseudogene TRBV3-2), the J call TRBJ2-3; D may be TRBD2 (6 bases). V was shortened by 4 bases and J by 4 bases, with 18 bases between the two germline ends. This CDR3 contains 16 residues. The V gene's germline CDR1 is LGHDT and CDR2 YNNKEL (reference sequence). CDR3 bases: TGTGCCAGCAGCCGTCGACTAGTTTCGAGGTCAGATACGCAGTATTTT. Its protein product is CASSRRLVSRSDTQYF.

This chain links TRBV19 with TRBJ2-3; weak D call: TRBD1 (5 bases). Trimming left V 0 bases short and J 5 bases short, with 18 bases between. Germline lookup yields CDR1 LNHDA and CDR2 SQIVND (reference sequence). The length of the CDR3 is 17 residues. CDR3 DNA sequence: TGTGCCAGTAGTATAGATCTATTGGCTAGAAGGGGAGATACGCAGTATTTT. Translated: CASSIDLLARRGDTQYF.

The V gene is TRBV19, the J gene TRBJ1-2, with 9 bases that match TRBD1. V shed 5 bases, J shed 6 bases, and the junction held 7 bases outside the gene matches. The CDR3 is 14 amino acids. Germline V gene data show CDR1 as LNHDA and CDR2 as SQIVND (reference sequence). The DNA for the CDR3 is TGTGCCAGTAGTGTTGGGACAGGGCCGGATGGCTACACCTTC. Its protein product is CASSVGTGPDGYTF.

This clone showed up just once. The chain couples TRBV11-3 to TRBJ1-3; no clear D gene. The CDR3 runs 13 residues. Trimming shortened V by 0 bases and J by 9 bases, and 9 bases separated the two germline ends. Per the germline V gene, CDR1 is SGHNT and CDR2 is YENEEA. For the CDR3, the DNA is TGTGCCAGCAGCTTAGATCCGGGTGGCACCATATATTTT. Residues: CASSLDPGGTIYF.